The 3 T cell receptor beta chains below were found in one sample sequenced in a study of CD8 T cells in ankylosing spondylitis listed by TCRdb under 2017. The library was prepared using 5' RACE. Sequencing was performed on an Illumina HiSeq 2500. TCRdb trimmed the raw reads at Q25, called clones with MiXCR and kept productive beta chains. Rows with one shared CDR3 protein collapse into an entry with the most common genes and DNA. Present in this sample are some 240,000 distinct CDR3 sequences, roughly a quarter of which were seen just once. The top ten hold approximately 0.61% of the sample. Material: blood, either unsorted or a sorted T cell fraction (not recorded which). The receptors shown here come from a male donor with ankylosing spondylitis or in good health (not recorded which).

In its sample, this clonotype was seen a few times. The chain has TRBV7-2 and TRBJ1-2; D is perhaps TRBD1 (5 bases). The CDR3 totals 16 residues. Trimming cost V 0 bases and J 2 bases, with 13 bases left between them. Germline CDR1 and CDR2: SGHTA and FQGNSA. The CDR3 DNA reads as TGTGCCAGCAGCTTAGCGGGGGGGTCCACAAACTATGGCTACACCTTC. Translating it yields CASSLAGGSTNYGYTF.

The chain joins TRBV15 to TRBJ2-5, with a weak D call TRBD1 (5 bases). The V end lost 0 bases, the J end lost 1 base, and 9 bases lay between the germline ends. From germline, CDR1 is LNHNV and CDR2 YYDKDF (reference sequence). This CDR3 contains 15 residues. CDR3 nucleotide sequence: TGTGCCACCAGCAGAGATAGAGACAGCCAAGAGACCCAGTACTTC. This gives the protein CATSRDRDSQETQYF.

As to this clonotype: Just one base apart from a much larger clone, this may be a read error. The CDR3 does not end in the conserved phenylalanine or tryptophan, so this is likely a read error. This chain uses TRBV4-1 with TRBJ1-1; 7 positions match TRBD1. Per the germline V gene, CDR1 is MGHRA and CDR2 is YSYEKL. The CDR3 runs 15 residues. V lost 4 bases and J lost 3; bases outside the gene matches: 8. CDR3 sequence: CASSLGRGGDTEAFL. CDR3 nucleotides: TGCGCCAGCAGCCTGGGCAGGGGGGGGGACACTGAAGCTTTCCTT.